The rows below give T cell receptor beta chains drawn from one sample of a study of blood T cell repertoires in COVID-19. Only in-frame clones appear in the TCRdb table, and some are missing; sequencing was by immunoSEQ multiplex PCR. The sample shows more than 200,000 clones, 83% of them seen only once. The material sequenced was peripheral blood. These receptor sequences come from a woman in her thirties or forties with active or convalescent COVID-19. Both conserved end residues are part of each CDR3. D genes are given only for firm matches. The listing skips clone size in some rows; elsewhere it reads once, few, many or a size class.

v_call	clone_size	j_call	d_call	cdr3_nt	cdr3_aa
TRBV27	once	TRBJ1-2	TRBD1	TGTGCCAGCAGATGGACAGGGGTTAACGGCGGCTACACCTTC	CASRWTGVNGGYTF
TRBV11-3	-	TRBJ2-7	-	TGTGCCAGCAGCCCCCACGCGTCACTCTCCTACGAGCAGTACTTC	CASSPHASLSYEQYF
TRBV19	few	TRBJ1-1	-	TGTGCCAGTAGTATAGGAATGGACTCCCACAACACTGAAGCTTTCTTT	CASSIGMDSHNTEAFF
TRBV5-1	-	TRBJ1-1	TRBD1	TGCGCCAGCAGCCCATTTACAGGGGCCGGGAACACTGAAGCTTTCTTT	CASSPFTGAGNTEAFF
TRBV29-1	few	TRBJ1-1	-	TGCAGCGTTGCGGTTCCGGGGGGGAGCCCTGAAGCTTTCTTT	CSVAVPGGSPEAFF
TRBV30	few	TRBJ1-3	TRBD1	TGTGCCTGGAGCCCATACAGGGGGCCTGGAAACACCATATATTTT	CAWSPYRGPGNTIYF
TRBV20-1	once	TRBJ2-7	-	TGCAGTGCTAGTCTGGGGCAATCGACCTACGAGCAGTACTTC	CSASLGQSTYEQYF
TRBV19	-	TRBJ2-7	-	TGTGCCAGTAGTCCGAGTACTAGGGACGAGCAGTACTTC	CASSPSTRDEQYF
TRBV5-4	-	TRBJ1-6	-	TGTGCCAGCAGCTTGGCCAGGGGCATCAGGTCACCCCTCCACTTT	CASSLARGIRSPLHF
TRBV7-7	-	TRBJ1-2	-	TGTACCAATACCCCCCTTGGCAGTGGGCCTACTTATGGCTACACCTTC	CTNTPLGSGPTYGYTF
TRBV10-3	-	TRBJ1-6	-	TGTGCCATCAGGGACAATTCCTATAATTCACCCCTCCACTTT	CAIRDNSYNSPLHF
TRBV3-1/TRBV3-2	once	TRBJ2-5	-	TGTGCCAGCAGCCAGGGGAGGATTGGAGAGACCCAGTACTTC	CASSQGRIGETQYF
TRBV19	-	TRBJ1-4	-	TGTGCCAGTAGTATGGGAGCGGCCGCAACTAATGAAAAACTGTTTTTT	CASSMGAAATNEKLFF
TRBV24-1	-	TRBJ2-3	TRBD1	TGTGCCACCAGTGATAGGGACAGGGCTGGAGGGGGAGATACGCAGTATTTT	CATSDRDRAGGGDTQYF
TRBV11-2	-	TRBJ1-6	-	TGTGCCAGCAGCTTAGGAGATTCACCCCTCCACTTT	CASSLGDSPLHF
TRBV19	-	TRBJ2-7	TRBD1	TGTGCCAGTAGCAAAAGAACCCAGGGGGCCTCCTACGAGCAGTACTTC	CASSKRTQGASYEQYF
TRBV11-3	-	TRBJ2-7	TRBD2	TGTGCCAGCAGCGAGACTAGCGGGAGACTCGACGAGCAGTACTTC	CASSETSGRLDEQYF
TRBV30	few	TRBJ2-7	TRBD2	TGTGCCTGGAGCCGTACTAGCGGGGGGTACGAGCAGTACTTC	CAWSRTSGGYEQYF
TRBV4-1	-	TRBJ2-5	TRBD2	TGCGCCAGCAGCCAAGAAAGCGGGATTCGGCAAGAGACCCAGTACTTC	CASSQESGIRQETQYF
TRBV24-1	-	TRBJ2-7	TRBD1	TGTGCCACGTCAGGGGGTGGCTACGAGCAGTACTTC	CATSGGGYEQYF
TRBV7-9	once	TRBJ1-5	-	TGTGCCAGCAGCCTCGGACTTTTTCAGCCCCAGCATTTT	CASSLGLFQPQHF
TRBV6-5	-	TRBJ1-1	-	TGTGCCAGCAGTTACCCGGGGGGGGGCGGCACTGAAGCTTTCTTT	CASSYPGGGGTEAFF
TRBV28	few	TRBJ2-7	-	TGTGCCAGCAGCCTCCTGGGGCGCGATCTCGAGCAGTACTTC	CASSLLGRDLEQYF
TRBV30	-	TRBJ1-2	TRBD1	TGTGCCTGGAGTTTGTTAACAGGGGGTCAGTATGGCTACACCTTC	CAWSLLTGGQYGYTF
TRBV11-2	-	TRBJ2-1	-	TGTGCCAGCAGCTTACGACAAGGGGCTGAGCAGTTCTTC	CASSLRQGAEQFF
TRBV7-8	-	TRBJ2-1	TRBD2	TGTGCCAGCAGCTTAGTAAGACTAGCGGGGAATGAGCAGTTCTTC	CASSLVRLAGNEQFF
TRBV5-4	-	TRBJ1-1	TRBD1	TGTGCCAGCAGCGAAGGGACAGACAGGAACACTGAAGCTTTCTTT	CASSEGTDRNTEAFF
TRBV29-1	-	TRBJ2-1	-	TGCAGCGCACTACACAATGAGCAGTTCTTC	CSALHNEQFF
TRBV24-1	-	TRBJ1-2	TRBD1	TGTGCCACCAGTGATAATGGACAGGGGCACAAGGATGGCTACACCTTC	CATSDNGQGHKDGYTF
TRBV6-5	-	TRBJ2-7	TRBD1	TGTGCCAGCAGTTACCGGACAGGGTACGAGCAGTACTTC	CASSYRTGYEQYF
TRBV14	-	TRBJ2-1	TRBD2	TGTGCCAGCAGCCAAGATACTAGCGGGAGGAACAATGAGCAGTTCTTC	CASSQDTSGRNNEQFF
TRBV6-4	-	TRBJ1-6	-	TGTGCCAGCAGTGTTGTTCACGAGGCCAATTCACCCCTCCACTTT	CASSVVHEANSPLHF
TRBV5-1	once	TRBJ1-5	-	TGCGCCAGCAGCTTGGTTCCCAGGACAGCGGCAAGCAATCAGCCCCAGCATTTT	CASSLVPRTAASNQPQHF
TRBV3-1/TRBV3-2	-	TRBJ2-1	TRBD2	TGTGCCAGCAGTCCCGGGACTACAAACAATGAGCAGTTCTTC	CASSPGTTNNEQFF
TRBV5-4	-	TRBJ2-2	TRBD2	TGTGCCAGCAGCCTCGGGCACGCGGGGGTGAACACCGGGGAGCTGTTTTTT	CASSLGHAGVNTGELFF
TRBV19	-	TRBJ1-2	-	TGTGCCAGTAATGGAGATGGCTACACCTTC	CASNGDGYTF
TRBV4-2	-	TRBJ2-3	TRBD2	TGTGCCAGCAGCCAAGAGGATGGGGGACTAGCGGTTTATAAGCAGTATTTT	CASSQEDGGLAVYKQYF
TRBV9	-	TRBJ2-1	-	TGTGCCAGCAGCGTAGGATGGGGGGATGAGCAGTTCTTC	CASSVGWGDEQFF
TRBV27	-	TRBJ2-5	-	TGTGCCAGCGGCGTGAGGCCGGAGACCCAGTACTTC	CASGVRPETQYF
TRBV27	-	TRBJ1-1	-	TGTGCCAGCAGTTCGACAGTGAACACTGAAGCTTTCTTT	CASSSTVNTEAFF
TRBV9	-	TRBJ2-5	-	TGTGCCAGTGGGAGCGGGCAAGAGACCCAGTACTTC	CASGSGQETQYF
TRBV5-1	-	TRBJ2-1	-	TGCGCCAGCACCTCATACGAGCGTGATAATGAGCAGTTCTTC	CASTSYERDNEQFF
TRBV2	-	TRBJ2-1	-	TGTGCCAGCAGTGAGTTCGTAGGAGGGGTCTCCTACAATGAGCAGTTCTTC	CASSEFVGGVSYNEQFF
TRBV7-8	-	TRBJ1-2	TRBD1	TGTGCCAGCAGCGCTGACAGGGCGGCCTATGGCTACACCTTC	CASSADRAAYGYTF
TRBV6-1	-	TRBJ1-4	-	TGTGCCAGCAGTGACCCTGCGGAGGAAAAACTGTTTTTT	CASSDPAEEKLFF
TRBV5-6	-	TRBJ1-6	-	TGTGCCAGCAGCTTGTATCCAGGCGGGATCGGTTCACCCCTCCACTTT	CASSLYPGGIGSPLHF
TRBV6-5	-	TRBJ2-1	-	TGTGCCAGCAGGGGGGGACTCCGCCGGAATGAGCAGTTCTTC	CASRGGLRRNEQFF
TRBV7-9	-	TRBJ1-5	-	TGTGCCAGCAGCTTAAGCGGCATTGGCAATCAGCCCCAGCATTTT	CASSLSGIGNQPQHF
TRBV9	-	TRBJ1-2	-	TGTGCCAGCAGCCCTAGCCGGTACGGCTATGGCTACACCTTC	CASSPSRYGYGYTF
TRBV28	-	TRBJ1-2	TRBD1	TGTGCCAGCCAGGGGGACTATGGCTACACCTTC	CASQGDYGYTF
TRBV7-2	-	TRBJ1-2	-	TGTGCCAGCAGCTTTCTGGGGGGGGGACCGCTCTATGGCTACACCTTC	CASSFLGGGPLYGYTF
TRBV28	-	TRBJ1-4	-	TGTGCCAGCAGCCGGAAAATGAGCGGTGAAAAACTGTTTTTT	CASSRKMSGEKLFF
TRBV2	-	TRBJ1-2	-	TGTGCCAGCAGTGGCCGGCAGGATTATGGCTACACCTTC	CASSGRQDYGYTF
TRBV4-1	once	TRBJ2-2	-	TGCGCCAGCAGGACTGGCAGCACCGGGGAGCTGTTTTTT	CASRTGSTGELFF